The clone carrying this T cell receptor (beta chain) has just one count. Its antigen is currently unknown. The sample holds other DNA sequences that translate to the same CDR3. The CDR3 consists of 13 residues. Per the germline V gene, CDR1 is SGHTA and CDR2 is FQGTGA. Trimming cost V 5 bases and J 6 bases, with 14 bases left between them. The source of the sample is a study of T cell responses to AZD1222 COVID-19 vaccine. Here immunoSEQ multiplex PCR was the method, and the copy in TCRdb shows in-frame clones only, minus some. The sample lists 70,000 to 90,000 clones; 89% were seen once. Whole-study results and caveats: Among vaccine-associated CD4 TCRs, coverage spanned spike, with dominance at 160-218 and 743-854. AZD1222 recipients seropositive at baseline numbered only 5 or 6. Spike-specific TCR breadth and depth went up after people got two AZD1222 doses. White British ancestry dominated among donors, who included more females, and clonal diversity was possibly underestimated.

This sequence was found in an adult in good health. The V and J genes are TRBV7-3 and TRBJ2-7; D ambiguous. The specimen was peripheral blood, collected on day 0 of AZD1222 vaccination. The CDR3 loop is CASSRDSTSEQYF. The CDR3 nucleotides are TGTGCCAGCAGCAGGGATTCTACCTCCGAGCAGTACTTC.